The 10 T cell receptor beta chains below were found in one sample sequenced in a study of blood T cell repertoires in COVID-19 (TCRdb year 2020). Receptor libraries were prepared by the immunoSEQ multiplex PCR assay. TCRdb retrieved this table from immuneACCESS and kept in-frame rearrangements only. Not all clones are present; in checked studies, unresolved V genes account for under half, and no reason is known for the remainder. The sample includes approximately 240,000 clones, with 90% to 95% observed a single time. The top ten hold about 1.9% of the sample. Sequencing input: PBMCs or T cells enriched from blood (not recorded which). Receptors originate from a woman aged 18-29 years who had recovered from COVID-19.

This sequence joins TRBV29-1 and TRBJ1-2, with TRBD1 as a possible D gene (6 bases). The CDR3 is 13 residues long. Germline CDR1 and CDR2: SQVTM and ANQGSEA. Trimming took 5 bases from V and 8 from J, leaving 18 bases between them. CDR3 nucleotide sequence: TGCAGCGTTCCCGTCCGGGGGGCGGAGGGCTACACCTTC. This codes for CSVPVRGAEGYTF.

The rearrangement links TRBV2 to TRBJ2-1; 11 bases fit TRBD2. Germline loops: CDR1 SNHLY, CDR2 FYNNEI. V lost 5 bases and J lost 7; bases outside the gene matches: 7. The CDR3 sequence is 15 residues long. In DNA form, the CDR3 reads TGTGCCAGCAGTCATAGCGGGAGGGCCGTTAATGAGCAGTTCTTC. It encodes CASSHSGRAVNEQFF.

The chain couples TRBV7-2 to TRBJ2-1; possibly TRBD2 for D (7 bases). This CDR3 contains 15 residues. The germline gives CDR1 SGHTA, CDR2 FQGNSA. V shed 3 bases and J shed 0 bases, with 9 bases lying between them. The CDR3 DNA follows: TGTGCCAGCAGCTTGGGAGGGGGCTCCTACAATGAGCAGTTCTTC. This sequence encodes CASSLGGGSYNEQFF.

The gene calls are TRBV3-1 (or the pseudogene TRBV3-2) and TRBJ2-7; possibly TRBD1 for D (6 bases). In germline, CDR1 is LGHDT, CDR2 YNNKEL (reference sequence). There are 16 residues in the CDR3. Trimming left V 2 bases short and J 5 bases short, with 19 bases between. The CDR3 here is CASSQFGGGQGHEQYF. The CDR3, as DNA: TGTGCCAGCAGCCAATTTGGTGGGGGACAAGGCCACGAGCAGTACTTC.

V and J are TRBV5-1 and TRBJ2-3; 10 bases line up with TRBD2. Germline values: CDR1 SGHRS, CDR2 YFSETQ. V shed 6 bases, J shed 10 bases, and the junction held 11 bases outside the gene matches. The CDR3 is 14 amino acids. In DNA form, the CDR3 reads TGCGCCAGCACCCCTGGAGCGGGAGGGACCTCGCAGTATTTT. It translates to CASTPGAGGTSQYF.

The CDR3: CASSGWLAGLATDTQYF. The CDR3 nucleotides read TGTGCCAGCAGTGGATGGCTAGCGGGGTTAGCCACAGATACGCAGTATTTT. The J gene is TRBJ2-3, the V gene TRBV25-1; 9 nucleotides line up with TRBD2. This CDR3 contains 17 residues. Germline trimming cut 4 bases from V and 2 bases from J; bases unmatched to any gene: 10. CDR1 and CDR2 from the germline V gene are MGHDK and SYGVNS.

CDR3 sequence: CASSLEHEQFF. CDR3 DNA sequence: TGTGCCAGCAGCTTGGAGCATGAGCAGTTCTTC. This rearrangement joins TRBV5-4 to TRBJ2-1; D is unclear. This CDR3 region has 11 residues. Trimming pared 0 bases from V and 8 bases from J, leaving 3 bases between. Germline loops: CDR1 SGHNT, CDR2 YYREEE (reference sequence).

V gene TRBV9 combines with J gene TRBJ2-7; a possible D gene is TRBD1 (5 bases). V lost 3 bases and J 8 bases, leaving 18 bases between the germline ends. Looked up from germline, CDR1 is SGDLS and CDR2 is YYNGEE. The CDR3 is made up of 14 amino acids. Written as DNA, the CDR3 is TGTGCCAGCAGCGCAACCCTCAGGGATAGTCAGCAGTACTTC. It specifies CASSATLRDSQQYF.

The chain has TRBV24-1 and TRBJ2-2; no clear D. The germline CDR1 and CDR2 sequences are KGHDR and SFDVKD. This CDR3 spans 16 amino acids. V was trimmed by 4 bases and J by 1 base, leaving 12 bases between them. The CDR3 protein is CATSETSSLNTGELFF. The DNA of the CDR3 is TGTGCCACCAGTGAGACTTCATCCTTGAACACCGGGGAGCTGTTTTTT.

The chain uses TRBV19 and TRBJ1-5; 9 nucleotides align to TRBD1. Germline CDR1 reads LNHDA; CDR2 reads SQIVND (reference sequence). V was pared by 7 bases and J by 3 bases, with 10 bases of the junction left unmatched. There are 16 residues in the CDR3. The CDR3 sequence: CASTLLGQGHNQPQHF. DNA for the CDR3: TGTGCCAGTACCTTACTCGGACAGGGGCACAATCAGCCCCAGCATTTT.